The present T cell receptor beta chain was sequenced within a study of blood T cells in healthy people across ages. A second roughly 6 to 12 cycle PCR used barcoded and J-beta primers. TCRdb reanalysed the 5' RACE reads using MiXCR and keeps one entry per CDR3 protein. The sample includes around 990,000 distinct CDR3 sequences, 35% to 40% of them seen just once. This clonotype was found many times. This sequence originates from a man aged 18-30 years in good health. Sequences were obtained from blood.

CDR3 in DNA: TGCGCCAGCAGCTTGGAACCGGCTCGCTATGGCTACACCTTC. It translates to CASSLEPARYGYTF. V and J are TRBV5-1 and TRBJ1-2; D is unclear. The CDR3 runs to 14 residues. V lost 0 bases to trimming and J lost 4 bases, with 10 bases between them. In germline, CDR1 is SGHRS, CDR2 YFSETQ.